This T cell receptor beta chain emerged from a study of T-cell memory formation after mild COVID-19. Study outcomes and limitations: A second wave expanding day 15 to 37 was CD4+-biased; contracting clones were balanced. Nothing showed for sure that second-wave clones peaking on day 37 were SARS-CoV-2 specific.

Researchers used 5'RACE with constant-segment primers to make TCR alpha and TCR beta cDNA libraries that carry sample barcodes and UMIs. TCRdb analysed the 5' RACE reads with MiXCR anew, one entry per CDR3 protein. Among about 150,000 distinct CDR3 sequences listed, about an eighth were seen once. On this clonotype: The target antigen is unknown.

Sequenced: PBMCs or a T cell subset sorted from them (not recorded which). This sequence originates from a man between 18 and 35 years old who had mild COVID-19 (a few samples of this study predate the infection). Cell type and time point are not known.

The CDR3 is CSASVGEETQYF. CDR3 nucleotides: TGCAGTGCGAGCGTAGGGGAAGAGACCCAGTACTTC. The chain has TRBV20-1 and TRBJ2-5; a weak D match, TRBD1 (5 bases). The V and J ends lost 6 bases and 3 bases respectively, with 11 bases between them. CDR1 is DFQATT, CDR2 SNEGSKA, per germline (reference sequence). The CDR3 sequence is 12 residues long.